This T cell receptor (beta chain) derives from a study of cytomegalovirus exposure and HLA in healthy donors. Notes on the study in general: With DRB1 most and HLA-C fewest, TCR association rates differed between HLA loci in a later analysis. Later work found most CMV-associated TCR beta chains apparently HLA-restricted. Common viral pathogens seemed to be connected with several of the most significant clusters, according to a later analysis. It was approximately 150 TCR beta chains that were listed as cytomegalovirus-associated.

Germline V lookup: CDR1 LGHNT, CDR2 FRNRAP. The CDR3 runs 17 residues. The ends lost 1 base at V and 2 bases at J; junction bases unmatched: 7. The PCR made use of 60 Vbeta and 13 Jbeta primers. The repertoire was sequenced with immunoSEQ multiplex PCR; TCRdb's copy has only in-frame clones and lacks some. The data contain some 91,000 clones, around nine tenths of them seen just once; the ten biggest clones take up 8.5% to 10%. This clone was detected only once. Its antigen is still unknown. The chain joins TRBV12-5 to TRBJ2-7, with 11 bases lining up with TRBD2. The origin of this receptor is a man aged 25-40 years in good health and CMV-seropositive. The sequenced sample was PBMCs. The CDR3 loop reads CASGLGLAGGLPYEQYF. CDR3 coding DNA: TGTGCTAGTGGTTTGGGTCTAGCGGGAGGTCTACCCTACGAGCAGTACTTC.